The subject of this entry is one T cell receptor (beta chain). Antigen: not known. The record originates from a study of T cells and Merkel cell carcinoma outcomes. Notes on the study in general: In Merkel cell carcinoma, repertoire and T-cell density reportedly predicted outcomes.

Germline lookup yields CDR1 MNHEY and CDR2 SMNVEV (reference sequence). Trimming removed 10 bases from V and 7 bases from J, with 20 bases in between. The CDR3 contains 14 residues. Sequencing used immunoSEQ multiplex PCR; TCRdb keeps in-frame clones, though not all of them. The sample comprises several thousand clones, nearly 80% of which are singletons, and 15% to 20% rests with the top ten. The source material was tumor tissue from Merkel cell carcinoma. The chain couples TRBV27 to TRBJ2-1, with D maybe TRBD2 (5 bases). This sequence was found in a human donor with Merkel cell carcinoma. DNA for the CDR3: TGTGCCACCCTCGGCCTCGGTCGAGGGAATGAGCAGTTCTTC. Amino acids: CATLGLGRGNEQFF.